These 19 T cell receptor beta chains came from one sample sequenced in a study of spatial heterogeneity in lung cancer (dated by TCRdb to the late 2010s). The protocol used for the library was 5' RACE. This sample was sequenced with a NextSeq 500. The public reads were reanalyzed by TCRdb: fastp trimming at Q25, MiXCR alignment, in-frame beta chains only. For every CDR3 protein sequence, its rows merge into one entry that carries the most common genes and DNA. Within this sample are about 12,000 distinct CDR3 sequences, with approximately 6.2% of them counted one time only. The ten largest clones take up about 9.3% of the sample. This specimen's time point label, interpreted: sample taken at primary tumor resection. TCR sequencing used whole RNA extracted from tumor and nontumor lung tissue, or from cryopreserved PBMC samples, without cell sorting. The sequencing used normal lung tissue next to the tumor, collected at surgery. All receptors come from a male donor with early-stage non-small cell lung cancer.

This clonotype was counted between two and nine times. The rearrangement links TRBV7-9 to TRBJ1-1; D remains unclear. Trimming left V 3 bases short and J 3 bases short, with 17 bases between. This CDR3 region has 16 residues. CDR1 and CDR2 from the germline V gene are SEHNR and FQNEAQ (reference sequence). For the CDR3, the DNA is TGTGCCAGCAGCTTTCGAGGAGGACTATACTACACTGAAGCTTTCTTT. Amino acid sequence: CASSFRGGLYYTEAFF.

The rearrangement joins TRBV20-1 to TRBJ2-1; D tentatively fits TRBD1 or TRBD2 (6 bases each). Germline V gives CDR1 DFQATT, CDR2 SNEGSKA (reference sequence). V was trimmed by 0 bases and J by 10 bases, leaving 16 bases between them. This CDR3 is built from 14 residues. CDR3 coding DNA: TGCAGTGCTAGAGATTCCAGGGGCGGGGACGAGCAGTTCTTC. This gives the protein CSARDSRGGDEQFF.

This clonotype was counted at least ten times. The V call is TRBV29-1, the J call TRBJ2-5; 10 nucleotides line up with TRBD2. This CDR3 is 14 amino acids long. CDR1 SQVTM and CDR2 ANQGSEA come from the germline V gene. Trimming took 1 base from V and 5 from J; bases not matched to a gene: 4. CDR3: CSVEASGRGETQYF. Written as DNA, the CDR3 is TGCAGCGTTGAAGCTAGCGGGAGAGGTGAGACCCAGTACTTC.

By share, this clonotype ranks as medium-sized. V and J are TRBV20-1 and TRBJ2-2; maybe TRBD1 (5 bases). Germline CDR1 is DFQATT and CDR2 is SNEGSKA (reference sequence). CDR3 length: 12 residues. Trimming removed 3 bases at V and 6 bases at J, with 8 bases between. This CDR3 reads CSASQGAGELFF. CDR3 sequence (DNA): TGCAGTGCTAGTCAGGGCGCCGGGGAGCTGTTTTTT.

The genes are TRBV20-1 and TRBJ2-7, with a weak D call TRBD2 (6 bases). V shed 5 bases and J shed 2 bases, with 16 bases lying between them. Germline CDR1 reads DFQATT; CDR2 reads SNEGSKA (reference sequence). This CDR3 spans 14 amino acids. This chain's CDR3 is CSAAPLGGTYEQYF. The CDR3 DNA follows: TGCAGTGCTGCCCCTTTGGGCGGGACCTACGAGCAGTACTTC.

This clonotype was counted ten times or more. The chain uses TRBV24-1 and TRBJ2-1; unclear D gene. The CDR3 is made up of 16 amino acids. The V end was cut by 3 bases, the J end by 7 bases, with 18 bases between. Germline CDR1 KGHDR, CDR2 SFDVKD. The chain's CDR3 is CATSDPRGPTANEQFF. CDR3 DNA sequence: TGTGCCACCAGTGATCCCAGAGGCCCCACCGCAAATGAGCAGTTCTTC.

Many counts were recorded for this clonotype. The chain links TRBV10-3 to TRBJ1-1; a possible D gene is TRBD1 (5 bases). Germline values: CDR1 ENHRY, CDR2 SYGVKD. The CDR3 sequence is 12 residues long. Trimming shortened V by 11 bases and J by 0 bases, and 10 bases separated the two germline ends. CDR3 amino acids: CASGRVNTEAFF. For the CDR3, the DNA is TGTGCCTCAGGGCGGGTGAACACTGAAGCTTTCTTT.

This clonotype is medium-sized (0.01 to 0.1%) by share. The chain uses TRBV11-3 and TRBJ2-7; no clear D gene. The CDR3 consists of 13 residues. Germline V lookup: CDR1 SGHNT, CDR2 YENEEA. Trimming cost V 8 bases and J 4 bases, with 15 bases left between them. CDR3 sequence (DNA): TGTGCCAGCGTGGACCCGATCAATTACGAGCAGTACTTC. It encodes CASVDPINYEQYF. The full variable domain, its missing parts supplied by reference TRBV11-3 and TRBJ2-7, is EAGVVQSPRYKIIEKKQPVAFWCNPISGHNTLYWYLQNLGQGPELLIRYENEEAVDDSQLPKDRFSAERLKGVDSTLKIQPAELGDSAVYLCASVDPINYEQYFGPGTRLTVT.

Ten or more counts support this clonotype. This rearrangement joins TRBV20-1 to TRBJ1-2, with D maybe TRBD1 (5 bases). The germline V gene encodes CDR1 DFQATT and CDR2 SNEGSKA (reference sequence). The CDR3 is 13 residues long. Trimming took off 5 bases at V and 1 base at J, with 11 bases between the two ends. The CDR3 spells CSAGGRGNYGYTF. The CDR3 DNA reads TGCAGTGCTGGCGGGAGGGGTAACTATGGCTACACCTTC.

This clonotype was seen many times. J is TRBJ2-7 and V is TRBV20-1; 12 bases line up with TRBD2. Looked up from germline, CDR1 is DFQATT and CDR2 is SNEGSKA (reference sequence). The CDR3 covers 15 residues. J lost 4 bases, V lost 0 bases, and 4 bases had no gene match. This CDR3 reads CSARDRTSGRYEQYF. CDR3 in DNA: TGCAGTGCTAGAGATCGTACTAGCGGGAGGTACGAGCAGTACTTC.

This clonotype is medium-sized by share. DNA for the CDR3: TGTGCCATCAGTGATTGGGCGGTGGGAGAAGGCTACACCTTC. The encoded protein is CAISDWAVGEGYTF. V gene TRBV10-3 combines with J gene TRBJ1-2, with unresolved D. The CDR3 totals 14 residues. Trimming shortened V by 3 bases and J by 8 bases, and 16 bases separated the two germline ends. Germline loops: CDR1 ENHRY, CDR2 SYGVKD.

This clonotype showed up many times. The rearrangement joins TRBV20-1 to TRBJ2-1; D possibly corresponds to TRBD2 (7 bases). CDR1 and CDR2 (germline): DFQATT, SNEGSKA (reference sequence). Trimming removed 3 bases from V and 12 bases from J, with 27 bases in between. This CDR3 spans 16 amino acids. CDR3 DNA: TGCAGTGCTAGCCTGCCCGGGGGCGGGAGAGTTTGGGGGCAGTTCTTC. Translation: CSASLPGGGRVWGQFF.

This clonotype is medium-sized (0.01 to 0.1%) by share. CDR3 in DNA: TGTGCCAGCCCCTTGTCTACAGGATTTAGCTCTGGAAACACCATATATTTT. Translating gives CASPLSTGFSSGNTIYF. The chain couples TRBV18 to TRBJ1-3, with D maybe TRBD1 (5 bases). The V and J ends lost 8 bases and 0 bases respectively, with 20 bases between them. The germline CDR1 and CDR2 sequences are KGHSH and LQKENI. The CDR3 runs to 17 residues.

This clonotype was observed many times. The V and J genes are TRBV12-3 or TRBV12-4 and TRBJ2-2; 7 bases line up with TRBD2. This CDR3 region has 16 residues. V trimming: 7 bases; J trimming: 5 bases; junction bases outside the gene matches: 13. The CDR3 region has the DNA TGTGCCAGCACCCTAGGGGCGGGAGTAAATACCGGGGAGCTGTTTTTT. It yields the protein CASTLGAGVNTGELFF.

The J gene is TRBJ1-1, the V gene TRBV2; the D is unclear. CDR1 is SNHLY and CDR2 is FYNNEI in the germline V gene. The V end was cut by 7 bases, the J end by 6 bases, with 9 bases between. This CDR3 has 11 amino acids. As DNA, the CDR3 is TGTGCCAGCACTTACGAGGCTGAAGCTTTCTTT. Translation: CASTYEAEAFF.

The V and J genes are TRBV10-3 and TRBJ2-1; 8 nucleotides match TRBD2. After removal of 7 bases from V and 7 bases from J, the junction contained 9 bases not matched to a gene. The CDR3 contains 14 residues. The germline V gene encodes CDR1 ENHRY and CDR2 SYGVKD. The CDR3 loop is CAIKSREGRNEQFF. The CDR3 DNA reads as TGTGCCATCAAGAGTCGGGAGGGCCGGAATGAGCAGTTCTTC.

Within the sample, this clonotype is medium-sized. The chain uses TRBV29-1 and TRBJ2-2; D not resolved. The CDR3 consists of 11 residues. Trimming removed 4 bases at V and 9 bases at J, with 9 bases between. The V gene's germline CDR1 is SQVTM and CDR2 ANQGSEA. CDR3 sequence: CSVVADWELFF. DNA of the CDR3: TGCAGCGTTGTAGCTGACTGGGAGCTGTTTTTT.

This clonotype counts as medium-sized. The chain is built from TRBV20-1 and TRBJ1-2; 7 bases map to TRBD1. The J segment lost 5 bases and the V segment lost 3 bases, leaving 9 bases of the junction unmatched. The CDR3 consists of 14 residues. In germline, CDR1 is DFQATT, CDR2 SNEGSKA (reference sequence). The CDR3 nucleotides read TGCAGTGCTAGTGGAGGGGGCGCTGGGTATGGCTACACCTTC. Translation gives CSASGGGAGYGYTF.

This clonotype was seen at least ten times. The chain uses TRBV20-1 and TRBJ1-2, with D tentatively TRBD1 (5 bases). The V end lost 4 bases, the J end lost 3 bases, and 18 bases lay between the germline ends. The length of the CDR3 is 15 residues. CDR1 and CDR2 from the germline V gene are DFQATT and SNEGSKA (reference sequence). The CDR3 DNA reads TGCAGTGCTATTTATAGGACCGGGGGGGACTATGGCTACACCTTC. It is translated as CSAIYRTGGDYGYTF.